This TCR beta chain derives from a study of beta chain bispecific antibodies for T cell cancers. Regarding the study as a whole: The leukemia cells, rather than normal T cells, gave most of the targeted TRBV signal. The TRBV12-3 share of total TRBV signal fell around 99% after anti-TRBV12 rather than anti-CD19 exposure.

This clonotype was counted ten times or more. The antigen remains undetermined. The CDR3 covers 14 residues. V shed 3 bases and J shed 1 base, with 10 bases lying between them. MiXCR, run by TCRdb on the 5' RACE reads, gives a single entry per CDR3 protein. The sample consists of 20,000 to 25,000 distinct CDR3 sequences, about 2% of them appearing once. T cells were expanded from blood mononuclear cells for two to three days with anti-CD3 OKT3 or CD3/CD28 beads. Expanded T cells grew in IL-2 (roughly 91 IU/ml) plus IL-7 (around 5 ng/ml). This chain uses TRBV12-3 or TRBV12-4 with TRBJ2-7, with D uncertain. Sequences were derived from healthy donor T cells cultured with leukemia cells, sampled from a culture containing a bispecific antibody targeting TCR Vbeta12. The clonotype was recovered from a human donor in good health. Some clones in this sample may be carry-over from other donors' samples. Written as DNA, the CDR3 is TGTGCCAGCAGTTTCTTGGGCAGGTCCTACGAGCAGTACTTC. It codes for CASSFLGRSYEQYF.